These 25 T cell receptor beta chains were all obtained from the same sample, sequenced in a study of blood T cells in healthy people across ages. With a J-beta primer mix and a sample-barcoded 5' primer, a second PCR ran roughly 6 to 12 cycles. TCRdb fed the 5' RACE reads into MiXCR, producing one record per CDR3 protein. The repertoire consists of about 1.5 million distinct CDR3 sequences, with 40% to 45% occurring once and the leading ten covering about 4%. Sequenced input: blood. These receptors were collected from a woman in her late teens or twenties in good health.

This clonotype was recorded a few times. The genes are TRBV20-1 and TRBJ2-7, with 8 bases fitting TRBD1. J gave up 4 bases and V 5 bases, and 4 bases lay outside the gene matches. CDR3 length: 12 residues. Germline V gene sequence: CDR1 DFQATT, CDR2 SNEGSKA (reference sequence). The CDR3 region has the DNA TGCAGTGCTGGGACAGGAATATACGAGCAGTACTTC. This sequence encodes CSAGTGIYEQYF.

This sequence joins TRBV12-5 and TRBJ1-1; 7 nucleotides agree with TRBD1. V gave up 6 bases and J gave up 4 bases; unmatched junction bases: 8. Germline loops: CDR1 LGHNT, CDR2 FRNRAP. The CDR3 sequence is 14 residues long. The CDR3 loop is CASGEGGSGTEAFF. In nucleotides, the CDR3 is TGTGCTAGTGGCGAAGGGGGCTCGGGCACTGAAGCTTTCTTT.

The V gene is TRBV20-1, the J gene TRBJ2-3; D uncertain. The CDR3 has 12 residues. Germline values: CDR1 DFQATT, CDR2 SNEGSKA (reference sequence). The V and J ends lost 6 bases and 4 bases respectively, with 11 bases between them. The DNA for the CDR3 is TGCAGTGCCCCCAGATTTTCAGATACGCAGTATTTT. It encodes CSAPRFSDTQYF.

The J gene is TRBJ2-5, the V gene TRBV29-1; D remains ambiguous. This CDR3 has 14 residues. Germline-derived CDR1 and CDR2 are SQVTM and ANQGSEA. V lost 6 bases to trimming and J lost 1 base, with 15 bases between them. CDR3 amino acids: CSVGGRVVQETQYF. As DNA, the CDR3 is TGCAGCGTAGGCGGTAGAGTTGTCCAAGAGACCCAGTACTTC. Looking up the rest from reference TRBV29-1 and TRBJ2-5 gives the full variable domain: SAVISQKPSRDICQRGTSLTIQCQVDSQVTMMFWYRQQPGQSLTLIATANQGSEATYESGFVIDKFPISRPNLTFSTLTVSNMSPEDSSIYLCSVGGRVVQETQYFGPGTRLLVL.

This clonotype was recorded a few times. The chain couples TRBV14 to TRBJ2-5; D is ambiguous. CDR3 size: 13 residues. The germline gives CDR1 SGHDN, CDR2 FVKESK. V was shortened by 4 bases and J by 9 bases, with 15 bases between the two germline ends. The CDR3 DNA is TGTGCCAGCAGCCGGGGTAATCTTGTGGCCCAGTACTTC. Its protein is CASSRGNLVAQYF. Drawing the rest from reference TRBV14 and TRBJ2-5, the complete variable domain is EAGVTQFPSHSVIEKGQTVTLRCDPISGHDNLYWYRRVMGKEIKFLLHFVKESKQDESGMPNNRFLAERTGGTYSTLKVQPAELEDSGVYFCASSRGNLVAQYFGPGTRLLVL.

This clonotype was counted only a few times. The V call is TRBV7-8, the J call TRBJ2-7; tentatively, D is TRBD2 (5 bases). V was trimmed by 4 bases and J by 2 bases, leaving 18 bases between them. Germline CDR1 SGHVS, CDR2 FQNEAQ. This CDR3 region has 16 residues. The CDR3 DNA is TGTGCCAGCAGCTCAACCGGCGGTAGCGTGACCTACGAGCAGTACTTC. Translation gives CASSSTGGSVTYEQYF.

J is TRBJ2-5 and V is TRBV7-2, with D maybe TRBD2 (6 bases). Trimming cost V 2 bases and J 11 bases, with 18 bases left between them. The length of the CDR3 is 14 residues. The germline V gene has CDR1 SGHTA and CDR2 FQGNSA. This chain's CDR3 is CASSLLREAYGQYF. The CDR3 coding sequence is TGTGCCAGCAGCTTATTGCGGGAAGCCTACGGGCAGTACTTC.

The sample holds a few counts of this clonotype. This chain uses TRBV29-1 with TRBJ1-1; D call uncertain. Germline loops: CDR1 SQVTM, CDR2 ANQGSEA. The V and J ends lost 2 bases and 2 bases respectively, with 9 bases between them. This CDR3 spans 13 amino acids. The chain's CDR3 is CSVENRINTEAFF. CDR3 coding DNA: TGCAGCGTTGAAAACAGAATAAACACTGAAGCTTTCTTT.

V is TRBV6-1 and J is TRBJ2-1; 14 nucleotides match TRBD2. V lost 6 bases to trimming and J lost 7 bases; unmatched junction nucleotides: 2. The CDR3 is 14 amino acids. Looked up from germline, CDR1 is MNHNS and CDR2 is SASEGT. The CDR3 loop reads CASRTSGRGNEQFF. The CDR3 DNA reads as TGTGCCAGCAGGACTAGCGGGAGGGGGAATGAGCAGTTCTTC.

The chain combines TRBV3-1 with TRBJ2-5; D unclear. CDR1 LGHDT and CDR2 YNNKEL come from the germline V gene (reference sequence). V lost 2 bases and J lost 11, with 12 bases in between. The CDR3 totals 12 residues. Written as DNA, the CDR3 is TGTGCCAGCAGCCAAAGGTACGGTGAGCAGTACTTC. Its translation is CASSQRYGEQYF.

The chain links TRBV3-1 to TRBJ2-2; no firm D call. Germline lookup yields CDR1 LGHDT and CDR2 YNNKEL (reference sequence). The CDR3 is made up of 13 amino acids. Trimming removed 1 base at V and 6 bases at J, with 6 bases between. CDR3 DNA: TGTGCCAGCAGCCAAGGGCCCTCCGGGGAGCTGTTTTTT. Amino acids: CASSQGPSGELFF. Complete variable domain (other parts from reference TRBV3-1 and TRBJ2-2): DTAVSQTPKYLVTQMGNDKSIKCEQNLGHDTMYWYKQDSKKFLKIMFSYNNKELIINETVPNRFSPKSPDKAHLNLHINSLELGDSAVYFCASSQGPSGELFFGEGSRLTVL.

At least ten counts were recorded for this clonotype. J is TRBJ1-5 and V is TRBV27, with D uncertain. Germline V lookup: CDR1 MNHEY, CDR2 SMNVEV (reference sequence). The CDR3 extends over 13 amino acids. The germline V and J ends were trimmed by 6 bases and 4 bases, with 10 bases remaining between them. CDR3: CASSPRVNQPQHF. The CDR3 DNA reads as TGTGCCAGCAGCCCCCGGGTTAATCAGCCCCAGCATTTT.

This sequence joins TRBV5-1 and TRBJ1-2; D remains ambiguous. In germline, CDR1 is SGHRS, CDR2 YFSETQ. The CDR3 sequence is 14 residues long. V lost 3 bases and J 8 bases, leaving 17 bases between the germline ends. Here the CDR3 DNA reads TGCGCCAGCAGCTCGAACGACATTGCCTTCGGCTACACCTTC. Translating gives CASSSNDIAFGYTF. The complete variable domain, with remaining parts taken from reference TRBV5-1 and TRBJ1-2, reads KAGVTQTPRYLIKTRGQQVTLSCSPISGHRSVSWYQQTPGQGLQFLFEYFSETQRNKGNFPGRFSGRQFSNSRSEMNVSTLELGDSALYLCASSSNDIAFGYTFGSGTRLTVV.

In DNA, the CDR3 is TGTGCCAGCACCCTATCGGGTACTAGCGGGGGGCAAGAGACCCAGTACTTC. As protein: CASTLSGTSGGQETQYF. The genes are TRBV7-2 and TRBJ2-5; the match to TRBD2 covers 12 bases. V dropped 7 bases and J dropped 2; count of bases not matched to a gene: 11. Germline CDR1 reads SGHTA; CDR2 reads FQGNSA. This CDR3 is 17 amino acids long. Drawing the rest from reference TRBV7-2 and TRBJ2-5, the complete variable domain is GAGVSQSPSNKVTEKGKDVELRCDPISGHTALYWYRQSLGQGLEFLIYFQGNSAPDKSGLPSDRFSAERTGGSVSTLTIQRTQQEDSAVYLCASTLSGTSGGQETQYFGPGTRLLVL.

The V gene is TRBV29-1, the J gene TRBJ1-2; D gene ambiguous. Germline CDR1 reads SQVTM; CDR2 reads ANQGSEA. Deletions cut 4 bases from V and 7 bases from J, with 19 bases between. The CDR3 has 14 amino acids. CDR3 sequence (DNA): TGCAGCGTTGTAGACGGAAGCTCTTCCGCTGGCTACACCTTC. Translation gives CSVVDGSSSAGYTF.

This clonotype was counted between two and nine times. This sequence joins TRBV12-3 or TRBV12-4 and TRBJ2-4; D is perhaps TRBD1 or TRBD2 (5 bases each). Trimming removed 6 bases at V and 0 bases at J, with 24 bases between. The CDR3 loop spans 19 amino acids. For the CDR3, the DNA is TGTGCCAGCAGCAAGGGACGGGGAGCGTTGACTCTAGCCAAAAACATTCAGTACTTC. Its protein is CASSKGRGALTLAKNIQYF.

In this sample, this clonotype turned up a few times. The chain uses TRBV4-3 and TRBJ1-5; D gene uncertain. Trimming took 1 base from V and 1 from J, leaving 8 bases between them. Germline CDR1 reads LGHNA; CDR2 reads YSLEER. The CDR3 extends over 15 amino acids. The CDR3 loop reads CASSQGANSNQPQHF. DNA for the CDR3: TGCGCCAGCAGCCAAGGTGCTAACAGCAATCAGCCCCAGCATTTT.

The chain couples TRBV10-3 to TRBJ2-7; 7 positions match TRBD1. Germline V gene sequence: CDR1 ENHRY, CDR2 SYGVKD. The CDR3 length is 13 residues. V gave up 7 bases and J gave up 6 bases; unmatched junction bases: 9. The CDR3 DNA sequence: TGTGCCATCATGGCCCAGGGGGTGGGCGAGCAGTACTTC. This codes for CAIMAQGVGEQYF.

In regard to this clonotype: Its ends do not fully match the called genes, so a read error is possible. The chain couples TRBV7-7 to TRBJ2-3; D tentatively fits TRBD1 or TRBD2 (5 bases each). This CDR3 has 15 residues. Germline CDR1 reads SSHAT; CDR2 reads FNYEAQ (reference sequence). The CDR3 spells CASSFEGPGTDTQYF. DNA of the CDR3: TGTGCTAGCAGCTTTGAGGGGCCGGGCACAGATACGCAGTATTTT.

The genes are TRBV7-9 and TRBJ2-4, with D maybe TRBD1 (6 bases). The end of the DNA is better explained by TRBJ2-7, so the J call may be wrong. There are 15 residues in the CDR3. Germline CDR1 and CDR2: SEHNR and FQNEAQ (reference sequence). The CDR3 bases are TGTGCCAGCAGCTCCTTAAGGGGGTTACTGTACGAGCAGTACTTC. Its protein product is CASSSLRGLLYEQYF.

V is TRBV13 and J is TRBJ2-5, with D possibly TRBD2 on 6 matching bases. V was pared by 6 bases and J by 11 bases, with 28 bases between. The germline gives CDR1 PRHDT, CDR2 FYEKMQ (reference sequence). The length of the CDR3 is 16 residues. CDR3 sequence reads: CASRNTGTGGRNEQYF. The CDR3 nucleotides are TGTGCCAGCAGAAATACGGGGACTGGTGGAAGGAATGAGCAGTACTTC.

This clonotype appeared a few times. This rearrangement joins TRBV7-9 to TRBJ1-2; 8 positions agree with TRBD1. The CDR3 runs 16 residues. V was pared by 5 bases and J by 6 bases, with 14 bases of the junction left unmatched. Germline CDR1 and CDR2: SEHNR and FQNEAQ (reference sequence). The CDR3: CASSQTPGQGGDGYTF. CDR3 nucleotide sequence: TGTGCCAGCAGCCAAACCCCTGGACAGGGAGGAGATGGCTACACCTTC.

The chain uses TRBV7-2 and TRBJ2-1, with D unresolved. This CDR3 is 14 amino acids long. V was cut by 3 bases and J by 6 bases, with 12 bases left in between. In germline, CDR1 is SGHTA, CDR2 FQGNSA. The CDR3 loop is CASSFALGSNEQFF. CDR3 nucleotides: TGTGCCAGCAGCTTTGCCCTAGGAAGCAATGAGCAGTTCTTC.

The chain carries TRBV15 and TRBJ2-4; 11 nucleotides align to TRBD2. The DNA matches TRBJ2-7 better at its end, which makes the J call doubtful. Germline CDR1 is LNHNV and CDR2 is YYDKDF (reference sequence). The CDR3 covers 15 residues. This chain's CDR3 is CATSHLAGGTYEQYF. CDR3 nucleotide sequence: TGTGCCACCAGCCATTTAGCGGGAGGGACCTACGAGCAGTACTTC.

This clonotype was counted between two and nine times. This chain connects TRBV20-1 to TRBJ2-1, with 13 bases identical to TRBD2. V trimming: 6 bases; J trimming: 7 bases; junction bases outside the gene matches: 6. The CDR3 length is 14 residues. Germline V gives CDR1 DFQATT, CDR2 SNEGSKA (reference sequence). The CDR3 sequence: CSATGLAGLNEQFF. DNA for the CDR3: TGCAGTGCAACGGGACTAGCGGGATTGAATGAGCAGTTCTTC.